This T cell receptor (beta chain) was captured in a study of T cell responses to AZD1222 COVID-19 vaccine. The repertoire was sequenced with immunoSEQ multiplex PCR; TCRdb's copy has only in-frame clones and lacks some. Found here are 150,000 to 180,000 clones, around 90% of them singletons; the top ten hold less than 3.5%. Overall study findings and caveats: Spike-specific TCR breadth and depth rose after two AZD1222 doses. There were vaccine-associated CD4 TCRs across spike, dominant at 160-218 and 743-854. Every sample of the repertoires postdated the peak T cell response.

For this clone: Its antigen remains unidentified.

The starting material was peripheral blood, obtained on day 0 of AZD1222 vaccination. This clonotype was sampled from an adult in good health.

The CDR3 here is CASSQAPTDNYGYTF. The CDR3 coding sequence is TGCGCCAGCAGCCAAGCTCCAACAGATAACTATGGCTACACCTTC. This chain joins TRBV4-3 and TRBJ1-2; no clear D. The length of the CDR3 is 15 residues. Germline lookup yields CDR1 LGHNA and CDR2 YSLEER. V was cut by 1 base and J by 1 base, with 10 bases left in between.